This T cell receptor beta chain was retrieved from a study of cytotoxic CD8 clonotypes in ibrutinib-treated CLL. Study at large: The subjects consisted of about eleven relapsed/refractory and approximately 15 treatment-naive individuals, with around 17 IGHV unmutated. Among responders, roughly 25 were partial and 2 complete; after median roughly 70 months, approximately 15 stayed remitted and some 12 progressed.

Assay: immunoSEQ multiplex PCR; the TCRdb copy retains only in-frame clones and omits some. The sample has about 120,000 clones; 58% are singletons. This clone has only a few counts. V dropped 6 bases and J dropped 0 bases, with 6 bases sitting between them. The CDR3 has 13 amino acids. Germline V gives CDR1 MNHEY, CDR2 SMNVEV (reference sequence). Sequences were derived from PBMCs, sampled after 24 months of ibrutinib treatment. This chain links TRBV27 with TRBJ1-5; D not certain. The receptor's source is a human donor with chronic lymphocytic leukemia. The CDR3 DNA sequence: TGTGCCAGCAGCTCATATAGCAATCAGCCCCAGCATTTT. Translation gives CASSSYSNQPQHF.